The 29 T cell receptor beta chains presented below share a single source sample, sequenced in a study of CD8+ T cells in alopecia areata. Isolated RNA was reverse transcribed into cDNA used as the sequencing template. Sequenced by immunoSEQ multiplex PCR; TCRdb stores in-frame clones only, minus some. The sample records under 150,000 clones, roughly four fifths being singletons. Documented treatment: oral pan-JAK inhibitor, 5-10 mg twice daily. Sample: CD8+ T cells sorted from blood, taken at week 4, from a patient treated with tofacitinib. These receptors all come from a human donor with alopecia areata.

CDR3 in amino acids: CATSSRGQGPYEQYF. The CDR3 DNA sequence: TGTGCCACCAGCAGCCGAGGACAGGGCCCCTACGAGCAGTACTTC. The V and J genes are TRBV15 and TRBJ2-7, with 8 positions matching TRBD1. V was clipped by 3 bases and J by 2 bases; unmatched bases: 6. The germline CDR1 and CDR2 sequences are LNHNV and YYDKDF (reference sequence). The CDR3 totals 15 residues.

In its sample, this clone was seen a few times. The gene calls are TRBV10-3 and TRBJ2-1, with TRBD2 identical over 13 bases. This CDR3 spans 14 amino acids. The germline gives CDR1 ENHRY, CDR2 SYGVKD. J lost 5 bases, V lost 10 bases, and 5 bases had no gene match. CDR3: CATRLAGGNNEQFF. The CDR3 DNA follows: TGTGCCACCAGACTAGCGGGGGGAAACAATGAGCAGTTCTTC.

The rearrangement joins TRBV27 to TRBJ1-2; D is possibly TRBD1 (6 bases). The germline gives CDR1 MNHEY, CDR2 SMNVEV (reference sequence). This CDR3 is 12 amino acids long. V was shortened by 7 bases and J by 4 bases, with 10 bases between the two germline ends. CDR3 protein: CASMDSLYGYTF. The CDR3 nucleotides read TGTGCCAGCATGGACAGCCTCTATGGCTACACCTTC.

This clone is a singleton in its sample. V gene TRBV29-1 combines with J gene TRBJ2-7; 8 bases map to TRBD2. CDR3 length: 13 amino acids. V dropped 7 bases and J dropped 2; count of bases not matched to a gene: 7. CDR1 is SQVTM and CDR2 is ANQGSEA in the germline V gene. CDR3 sequence: CSAIGTSAYEQYF. The CDR3 bases are TGCAGCGCCATTGGGACTAGTGCCTACGAGCAGTACTTC.

Turning to this clone: A far larger clone lies a single base away; this is likely a read error. The chain recombines TRBV15 with TRBJ2-1; 11 bases are shared with TRBD2. The CDR3 sequence is 14 residues long. The V gene's germline CDR1 is LNHNV and CDR2 YYDKDF (reference sequence). Written as DNA, the CDR3 is TGTGCCGCCAGCAGTAGCGGGGGGGCAGATGAGCAGTTCTTC. This gives the protein CAASSSGGADEQFF.

The rearrangement links TRBV4-1 to TRBJ1-5, with unresolved D. Per germline, CDR1 MGHRA and CDR2 YSYEKL. The CDR3 has 13 residues. Trimming removed 1 base at V and 0 bases at J, with 1 base between. Written as DNA, the CDR3 is TGCGCCAGCAGCCAAGGTAGCAATCAGCCCCAGCATTTT. Amino acids: CASSQGSNQPQHF.

The chain is built from TRBV25-1 and TRBJ2-3, with D possibly matching TRBD2 (6 bases). Germline loops: CDR1 MGHDK, CDR2 SYGVNS. V gave up 2 bases and J gave up 6 bases, with 15 bases separating them. This CDR3 region has 15 residues. The CDR3: CASSERRGPSDTQYF. The CDR3, as DNA: TGTGCCAGCAGTGAAAGGCGGGGCCCATCGGATACGCAGTATTTT. Combining the CDR3 with reference TRBV25-1 and TRBJ2-3 gives the whole variable domain EADIYQTPRYLVIGTGKKITLECSQTMGHDKMYWYQQDPGMELHLIHYSYGVNSTEKGDLSSESTVSRIRTEHFPLTLESARPSHTSQYLCASSERRGPSDTQYFGPGTRLTVL.

The rearrangement joins TRBV11-3 to TRBJ2-3, with 9 bases aligning to TRBD2. The CDR3 runs to 16 residues. Germline V gene sequence: CDR1 SGHNT, CDR2 YENEEA. V shed 1 base and J 3 bases; nucleotides not matched to a gene: 5. DNA for the CDR3: TGTGCCAGCAGCTTAGGGTCAGGACTAGCGACAGATACGCAGTATTTT. It encodes CASSLGSGLATDTQYF. The variable domain in full, completed from reference TRBV11-3 and TRBJ2-3, reads EAGVVQSPRYKIIEKKQPVAFWCNPISGHNTLYWYLQNLGQGPELLIRYENEEAVDDSQLPKDRFSAERLKGVDSTLKIQPAELGDSAVYLCASSLGSGLATDTQYFGPGTRLTVL.

The CDR3 bases are TGTGCCTGGAGTGACGAGGGGGAAGAGGGCGAAAAACTGTTTTTT. This translates into CAWSDEGEEGEKLFF. The genes are TRBV30 and TRBJ1-4, with D perhaps TRBD1 (6 bases). The germline CDR1 and CDR2 sequences are GTSNPN and SVGIG (reference sequence). Between the trimmed V and J ends, which lost 1 base and 8 bases, there was a span of 17 bases. The CDR3 runs 15 residues. Using reference TRBV30 and TRBJ1-4 for the parts outside the CDR3, the full variable domain is SQTIHQWPATLVQPVGSPLSLECTVEGTSNPNLYWYRQAAGRGLQLLFYSVGIGQISSEVPQNLSASRPQDRQFILSSKKLLLSDSGFYLCAWSDEGEEGEKLFFGSGTQLSVL.

V gene TRBV6-6 combines with J gene TRBJ1-1; possibly TRBD1 for D (5 bases). The CDR3 consists of 13 residues. The V and J ends lost 4 bases and 2 bases respectively, with 8 bases between them. CDR1 MNHNY and CDR2 SVGAGI come from the germline V gene (reference sequence). CDR3 nucleotide sequence: TGTGCCAGCAGTTCTCAGGGAAACACTGAAGCTTTCTTT. Translated, it gives CASSSQGNTEAFF.

This clone has just a few counts. The chain carries TRBV6-1 and TRBJ1-1; D call uncertain. With 8 bases removed from V and 2 bases from J, the gap between germline ends came to 9 bases. CDR1 is MNHNS and CDR2 is SASEGT in the germline V gene. This CDR3 has 12 residues. DNA for the CDR3: TGTGCCAGCGGACGGAGTAACACTGAAGCTTTCTTT. Translation gives CASGRSNTEAFF.

This chain joins TRBV30 and TRBJ2-7; D might be TRBD1 (6 bases). Deletions cut 0 bases from V and 7 bases from J, with 13 bases between. CDR3 length equals 13 residues. The germline CDR1 and CDR2 sequences are GTSNPN and SVGIG (reference sequence). The CDR3 protein is CAWSVATGGEQYF. The CDR3 DNA reads TGTGCCTGGAGTGTAGCGACAGGTGGGGAGCAGTACTTC.

CDR3 DNA sequence: TGTGCCAGCAGCTTGATAGGGGGCCCCAGCACCGGGGAGCTGTTTTTT. It yields the protein CASSLIGGPSTGELFF. The chain links TRBV5-5 to TRBJ2-2; 7 nucleotides agree with TRBD1. The junction had 7 bases not matched to a gene; V was cut back by 1 base and J by 4 bases. Looked up from germline, CDR1 is SGHKS and CDR2 is YYEKEE (reference sequence). This CDR3 is built from 16 residues.

The table lists this clone with a count of one. The chain recombines TRBV27 with TRBJ2-7; D may be TRBD1 or TRBD2 (5 bases each). V lost 1 base and J lost 3, with 13 bases in between. This CDR3 is built from 15 residues. CDR1 is MNHEY and CDR2 is SMNVEV in the germline V gene (reference sequence). The CDR3: CASSLFSGRFYEQYF. For the CDR3, the DNA is TGTGCCAGCAGTTTATTCTCGGGACGTTTCTACGAGCAGTACTTC.

This chain links TRBV4-3 with TRBJ2-6; 7 nucleotides align to TRBD1. There are 18 residues in the CDR3. J gave up 1 base and V 0 bases, and 6 bases lay outside the gene matches. The germline V gene has CDR1 LGHNA and CDR2 YSLEER. The CDR3 loop reads CASSQEFTGVSGANVLTF. The CDR3 DNA reads as TGCGCCAGCAGCCAAGAATTTACAGGGGTGTCTGGGGCCAACGTCCTGACTTTC.

This CDR3 reads CASSQDFTDTQYF. The CDR3 coding sequence is TGCGCCAGCAGCCAAGATTTTACGGATACGCAGTATTTT. The J gene is TRBJ2-3, the V gene TRBV4-1; D gene ambiguous. The V and J ends lost 0 bases and 6 bases respectively, with 7 bases between them. CDR1 is MGHRA, CDR2 YSYEKL, per germline. This CDR3 comprises 13 residues.

This clone was observed a few times. The chain is built from TRBV4-1 and TRBJ2-7; 11 nucleotides line up with TRBD2. CDR1 is MGHRA, CDR2 YSYEKL, per germline. V trimming: 0 bases; J trimming: 3 bases; junction bases outside the gene matches: 1. This CDR3 comprises 15 residues. This CDR3 is CASSQDLAGGYEQYF. The DNA for the CDR3 is TGCGCCAGCAGCCAAGATCTAGCGGGGGGCTACGAGCAGTACTTC.

The V call is TRBV18, the J call TRBJ2-7; D gene ambiguous. Germline loops: CDR1 KGHSH, CDR2 LQKENI. The CDR3 contains 14 residues. V was shortened by 6 bases and J by 2 bases, with 14 bases between the two germline ends. The CDR3 here is CASSDGLRAYEQYF. CDR3 sequence (DNA): TGTGCCAGCTCGGACGGCCTAAGGGCCTACGAGCAGTACTTC.

In DNA form, the CDR3 reads TGTGCCATCAGTGGTAGAGCTAGCGGATCCTACGAGCAGTACTTC. It is translated as CAISGRASGSYEQYF. The chain links TRBV10-3 to TRBJ2-7; 7 bases map to TRBD2. Germline V lookup: CDR1 ENHRY, CDR2 SYGVKD. V trimming: 4 bases; J trimming: 1 base; junction bases outside the gene matches: 7. The CDR3 runs 15 residues.

This chain links TRBV7-9 with TRBJ2-7; TRBD2 aligns across 8 bases. CDR3 length equals 16 residues. V was pared by 2 bases and J by 0 bases, with 6 bases of the junction left unmatched. Per the germline V gene, CDR1 is SEHNR and CDR2 is FQNEAQ (reference sequence). The CDR3 coding sequence is TGTGCCAGCAGCTTAAGCGGGGGCCTAAGCTCCTACGAGCAGTACTTC. It specifies CASSLSGGLSSYEQYF. The entire variable domain, with the rest obtained from reference TRBV7-9 and TRBJ2-7, is as follows: DTGVSQNPRHKITKRGQNVTFRCDPISEHNRLYWYRQTLGQGPEFLTYFQNEAQLEKSRLLSDRFSAERPKGSFSTLEIQRTEQGDSAMYLCASSLSGGLSSYEQYFGPGTRLTVT.

CDR3 in amino acids: CASSEMGAGNIQYF. The CDR3 coding sequence is TGTGCCAGCAGCGAGATGGGGGCCGGAAACATTCAGTACTTC. The genes are TRBV7-9 and TRBJ2-4, with TRBD1 as a possible D gene (6 bases). Germline values: CDR1 SEHNR, CDR2 FQNEAQ (reference sequence). V lost 5 bases to trimming and J lost 6 bases, with 14 bases between them. The CDR3 length is 14 residues.

The rearrangement joins TRBV19 to TRBJ1-5; D unresolved. Germline-derived CDR1 and CDR2 are LNHDA and SQIVND (reference sequence). Trimming shortened V by 6 bases and J by 5 bases, and 17 bases separated the two germline ends. This CDR3 is 15 amino acids long. The CDR3 region has the DNA TGTGCCAGTAGGACCTACCGGGCCTTTGATCAGCCCCAGCATTTT. Protein product: CASRTYRAFDQPQHF.

Regarding this clone: A read error may produce the germline difference seen at one junction end. The chain has TRBV7-7 and TRBJ2-1; D unresolved. This CDR3 is built from 13 residues. Germline V gives CDR1 SSHAT, CDR2 FNYEAQ (reference sequence). CDR3 bases: TGTGCTAGCAGCGCCGGGCCCGACAATGAGCAGTTCTTC. Translation: CASSAGPDNEQFF.

The rearrangement links TRBV2 to TRBJ2-7, with 9 positions matching TRBD1. The junction had 8 bases not matched to a gene; V was cut back by 7 bases and J by 7 bases. CDR1 is SNHLY, CDR2 FYNNEI, per germline. This CDR3 comprises 13 residues. CDR3 protein: CASKGTGLYEQYF. The DNA of the CDR3 is TGTGCCAGCAAGGGGACAGGGCTGTATGAGCAGTACTTC. The full variable domain, in which reference TRBV2 and TRBJ2-7 provide the parts outside the CDR3, is EPEVTQTPSHQVTQMGQEVILRCVPISNHLYFYWYRQILGQKVEFLVSFYNNEISEKSEIFDDQFSVERPDGSNFTLKIRSTKLEDSAMYFCASKGTGLYEQYFGPGTRLTVT.

The table lists this clone with a count of one. The rearrangement uses TRBV30 and TRBJ2-1; D possibly corresponds to TRBD2 (6 bases). From germline, CDR1 is GTSNPN and CDR2 SVGIG (reference sequence). V dropped 2 bases and J dropped 3 bases, with 11 bases sitting between them. CDR3 length: 14 amino acids. The CDR3 sequence is CAWSRGKGYNEQFF. In nucleotides, the CDR3 is TGTGCCTGGAGTCGGGGGAAGGGCTACAATGAGCAGTTCTTC.

The gene calls are TRBV5-6 and TRBJ2-7; D gene uncertain. The CDR3 length is 12 residues. Germline V lookup: CDR1 SGHDT, CDR2 YYEEEE. The V gene lost 5 bases and the J gene lost 2 bases, with 8 bases spanning the gap. The CDR3 region has the DNA TGTGCCAGCAGTAGTTCTACCTACGAGCAGTACTTC. This gives the protein CASSSSTYEQYF.

CDR3 sequence (DNA): TGCGCCAGCAGTATGGTAGCACGTGAAGAGACCCAGTACTTC. This translates into CASSMVAREETQYF. The rearrangement joins TRBV5-1 to TRBJ2-5; D gene ambiguous. V lost 5 bases and J lost 3, with 14 bases in between. The CDR3 runs 14 residues. The germline gives CDR1 SGHRS, CDR2 YFSETQ. The variable domain in full, with the rest retrieved from reference TRBV5-1 and TRBJ2-5, is KAGVTQTPRYLIKTRGQQVTLSCSPISGHRSVSWYQQTPGQGLQFLFEYFSETQRNKGNFPGRFSGRQFSNSRSEMNVSTLELGDSALYLCASSMVAREETQYFGPGTRLLVL.

This chain joins TRBV9 and TRBJ1-1, with D perhaps matching TRBD1 (6 bases). CDR1 SGDLS and CDR2 YYNGEE come from the germline V gene. The V end lost 0 bases, the J end lost 4 bases, and 7 bases lay between the germline ends. The CDR3 length is 13 residues. This chain's CDR3 is CASSVEGGTEAFF. The CDR3 region has the DNA TGTGCCAGCAGCGTAGAGGGGGGCACTGAAGCTTTCTTT.

The rearrangement uses TRBV2 and TRBJ2-5; weak D call: TRBD2 (6 bases). The CDR3 spans 15 residues. The V end lost 7 bases, the J end lost 1 base, and 16 bases lay between the germline ends. Germline V lookup: CDR1 SNHLY, CDR2 FYNNEI. The CDR3, as DNA: TGTGCCAGCACACGGGGGACGTACCTCCAAGAGACCCAGTACTTC. The encoded protein is CASTRGTYLQETQYF.